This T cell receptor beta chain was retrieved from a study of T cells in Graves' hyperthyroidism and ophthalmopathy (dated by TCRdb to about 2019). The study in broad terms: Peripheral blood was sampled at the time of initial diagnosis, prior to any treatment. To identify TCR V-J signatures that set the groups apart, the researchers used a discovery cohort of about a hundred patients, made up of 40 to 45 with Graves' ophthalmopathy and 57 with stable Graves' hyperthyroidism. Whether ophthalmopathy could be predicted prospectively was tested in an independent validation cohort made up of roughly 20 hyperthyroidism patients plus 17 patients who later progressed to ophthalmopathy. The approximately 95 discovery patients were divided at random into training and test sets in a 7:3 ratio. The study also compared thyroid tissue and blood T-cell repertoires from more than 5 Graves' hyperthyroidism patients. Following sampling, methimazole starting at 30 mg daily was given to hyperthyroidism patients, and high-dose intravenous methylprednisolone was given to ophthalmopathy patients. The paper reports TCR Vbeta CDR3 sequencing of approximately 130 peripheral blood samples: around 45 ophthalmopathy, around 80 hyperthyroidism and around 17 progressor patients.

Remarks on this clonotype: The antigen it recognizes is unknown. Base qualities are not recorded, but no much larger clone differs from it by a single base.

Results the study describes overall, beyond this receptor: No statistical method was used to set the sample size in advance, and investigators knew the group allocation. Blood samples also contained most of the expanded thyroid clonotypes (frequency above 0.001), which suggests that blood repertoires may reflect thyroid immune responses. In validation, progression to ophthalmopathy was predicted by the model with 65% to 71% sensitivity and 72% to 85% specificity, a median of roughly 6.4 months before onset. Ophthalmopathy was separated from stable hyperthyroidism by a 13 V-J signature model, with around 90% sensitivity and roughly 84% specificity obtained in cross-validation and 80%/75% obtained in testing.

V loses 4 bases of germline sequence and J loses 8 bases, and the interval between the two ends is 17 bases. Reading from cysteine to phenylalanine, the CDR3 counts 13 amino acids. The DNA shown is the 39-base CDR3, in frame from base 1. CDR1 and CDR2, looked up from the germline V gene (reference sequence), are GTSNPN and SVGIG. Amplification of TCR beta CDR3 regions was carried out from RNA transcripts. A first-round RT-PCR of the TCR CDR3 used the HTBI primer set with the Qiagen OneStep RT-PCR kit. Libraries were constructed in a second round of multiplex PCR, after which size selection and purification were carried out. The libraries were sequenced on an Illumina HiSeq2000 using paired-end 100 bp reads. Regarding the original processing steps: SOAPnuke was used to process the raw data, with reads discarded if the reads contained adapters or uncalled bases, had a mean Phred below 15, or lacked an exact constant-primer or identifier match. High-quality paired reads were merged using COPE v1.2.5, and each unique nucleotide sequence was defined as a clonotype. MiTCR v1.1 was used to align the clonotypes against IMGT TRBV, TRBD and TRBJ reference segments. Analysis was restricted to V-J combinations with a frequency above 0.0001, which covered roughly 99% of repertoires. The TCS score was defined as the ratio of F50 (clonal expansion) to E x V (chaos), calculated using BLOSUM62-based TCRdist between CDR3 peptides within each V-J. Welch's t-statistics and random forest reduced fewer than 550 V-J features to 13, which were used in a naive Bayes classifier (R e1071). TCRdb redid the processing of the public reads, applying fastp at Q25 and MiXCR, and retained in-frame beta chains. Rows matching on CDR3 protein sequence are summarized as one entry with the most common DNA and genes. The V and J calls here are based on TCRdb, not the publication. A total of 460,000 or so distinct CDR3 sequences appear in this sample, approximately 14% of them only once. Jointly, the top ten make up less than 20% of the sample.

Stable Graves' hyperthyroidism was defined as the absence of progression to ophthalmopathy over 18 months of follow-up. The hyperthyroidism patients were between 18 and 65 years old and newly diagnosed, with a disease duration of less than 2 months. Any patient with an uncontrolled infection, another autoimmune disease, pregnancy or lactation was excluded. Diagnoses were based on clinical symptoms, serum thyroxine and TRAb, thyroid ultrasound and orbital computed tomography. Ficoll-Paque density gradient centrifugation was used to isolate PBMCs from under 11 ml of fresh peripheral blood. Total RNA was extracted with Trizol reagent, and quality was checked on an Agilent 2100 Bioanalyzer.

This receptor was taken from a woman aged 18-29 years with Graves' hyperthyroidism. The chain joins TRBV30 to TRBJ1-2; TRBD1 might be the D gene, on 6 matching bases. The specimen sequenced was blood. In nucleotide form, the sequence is TGTGCCTGGAAACCTTGGGCAGGGGTGGGCTACACCTTC. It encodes CAWKPWAGVGYTF.